One T cell receptor beta chain is described in this entry. This specimen belongs to a study of regulatory T cells in long-lasting Graves disease. As for the study in general: Newly diagnosed Graves' patients had under 3 months of antithyroid drugs.

Time point denoted: newly diagnosed GD, antithyroid drugs for less than 3 months. Isolated PBMC RNA provided the starting material for the TCR library. The CDR3 contains 13 residues. Germline V gene data show CDR1 as SGHNT and CDR2 as YYREEE (reference sequence). Trimming left V 4 bases short and J 5 bases short, with 11 bases between. Library construction for TCR beta used iRepertoire HTBI primers and Arm-PCR of CDR3 regions. A single record per CDR3 protein comes from TCRdb applying MiXCR to the multiplex PCR reads. This sample has 420,000 or so distinct CDR3 sequences, with about a sixth found just once. These data were also reused for a study on T cells in Graves' hyperthyroidism and ophthalmopathy.

This clonotype was sampled from a woman aged 18-29 years with Graves disease. The V call is TRBV5-4, the J call TRBJ2-3; tentatively, D is TRBD1 (6 bases). Here the sequenced sample was peripheral blood mononuclear cells (PBMCs), taken at new diagnosis, from a patient treated with antithyroid drugs. CDR3 nucleotide sequence: TGTGCCAGCAGCCATAACAGGGAAGATACGCAGTATTTT. Its protein is CASSHNREDTQYF.